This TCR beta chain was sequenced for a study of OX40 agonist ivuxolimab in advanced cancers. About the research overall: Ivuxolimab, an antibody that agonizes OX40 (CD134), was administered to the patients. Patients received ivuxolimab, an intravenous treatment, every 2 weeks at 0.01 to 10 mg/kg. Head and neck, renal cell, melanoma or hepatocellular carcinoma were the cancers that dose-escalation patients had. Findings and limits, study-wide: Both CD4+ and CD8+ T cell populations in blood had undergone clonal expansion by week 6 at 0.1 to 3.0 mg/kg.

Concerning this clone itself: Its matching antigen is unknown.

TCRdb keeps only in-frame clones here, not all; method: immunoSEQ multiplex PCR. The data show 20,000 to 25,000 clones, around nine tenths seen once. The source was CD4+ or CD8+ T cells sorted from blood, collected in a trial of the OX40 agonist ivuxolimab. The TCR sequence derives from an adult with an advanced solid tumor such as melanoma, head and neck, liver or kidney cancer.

CDR3 sequence: CAWKHTVSGTDTQYF. The CDR3 DNA reads TGTGCCTGGAAGCACACGGTATCGGGCACAGATACGCAGTATTTT. This chain connects TRBV30 to TRBJ2-3; no clear D. CDR1 GTSNPN and CDR2 SVGIG come from the germline V gene (reference sequence). CDR3 size: 15 residues. Between the trimmed V and J ends, which lost 4 bases and 1 base, there was a span of 15 bases.